A selection of T cell receptor beta chains follows, all from one sample in a study of blood T cell repertoires in COVID-19. Repertoires were generated with immunoSEQ multiplex PCR, while TCRdb's copy carries only in-frame clones and drops some. The data hold about 280,000 clones, with 86% observed a single time. The specimen was peripheral blood. These receptors came from a woman aged 25 to 39 with active or convalescent COVID-19. CDR3s include the opening cysteine and the closing phenylalanine or tryptophan. The D gene is left open where the match is weak. Only part of the rows carry a size: once, few, many, or a class if the clone is expanded.

clone size	V gene	J gene	D gene	CDR3 protein	CDR3 DNA
-	TRBV7-2	TRBJ1-1	-	CASSLEPASNPFF	TGTGCCAGCAGCTTAGAGCCCGCATCAAACCCTTTCTTT
-	TRBV5-1	TRBJ1-2	-	CASSGTGQGYGYTF	TGCGCCAGCAGCGGAACAGGTCAAGGCTATGGCTACACCTTC
-	TRBV30	TRBJ1-3	-	CAWSFRTGNTIYF	TGTGCCTGGAGTTTTCGGACAGGAAACACCATATATTTT
-	TRBV7-3	TRBJ1-4	-	CASSLIRKRLFF	TGTGCCAGCAGCTTAATCAGGAAGAGACTGTTTTTT
-	TRBV29-1	TRBJ2-7	-	CSVEVWTPGGWYEQYF	TGCAGCGTTGAAGTGTGGACCCCCGGAGGGTGGTACGAGCAGTACTTC
-	TRBV6-5	TRBJ1-2	-	CASSYAGGGGYTF	TGTGCCAGCAGTTACGCGGGGGGTGGTGGCTACACCTTC
-	TRBV7-2	TRBJ1-6	-	CASSIGLSSSYNSPLHF	TGTGCCAGCAGCATTGGACTGTCGAGCTCCTATAATTCACCCCTCCACTTT
-	TRBV6-5	TRBJ2-5	-	CASYSVRETQYF	TGTGCCAGCTATTCAGTTCGAGAGACCCAGTACTTC
-	TRBV6-5	TRBJ1-2	TRBD1	CASSPSGTGLGYTF	TGTGCCAGCAGTCCTTCCGGGACAGGGCTCGGCTACACCTTC
once	TRBV24-1	TRBJ2-3	-	CATSTPAGRTDTQYF	TGTGCCACCAGTACCCCAGCAGGGAGGACAGATACGCAGTATTTT
-	TRBV7-2	TRBJ1-6	-	CASSFGSSYNSPLHF	TGTGCCAGCAGCTTTGGTAGCTCCTATAATTCACCCCTCCACTTT
-	TRBV5-4	TRBJ2-3	TRBD2	CASSLVGGRADTQYF	TGTGCCAGCAGCTTGGTTGGGGGGAGGGCAGATACGCAGTATTTT
-	TRBV7-7	TRBJ2-3	TRBD2	CASSLAGAVTDTQYF	TGTGCTAGCAGCTTAGCGGGGGCAGTCACAGATACGCAGTATTTT
-	TRBV29-1	TRBJ1-4	TRBD1	CSAIGTGDEKLFF	TGCAGCGCGATAGGGACAGGGGATGAAAAACTGTTTTTT
-	TRBV3-1/TRBV3-2	TRBJ2-3	-	CASSQESFLTDTQYF	TGTGCCAGCAGCCAAGAGTCGTTCCTCACAGATACGCAGTATTTT
-	TRBV18	TRBJ2-6	-	CASSSGRAGANVLTF	TGTGCCAGCTCGTCGGGCAGGGCTGGGGCCAACGTCCTGACTTTC
-	TRBV4-1	TRBJ1-1	-	CASSQEGVMNTEAFF	TGCGCCAGCAGCCAAGAGGGCGTAATGAACACTGAAGCTTTCTTT
-	TRBV7-6	TRBJ1-6	-	CASSPWMGAGNSPLHF	TGTGCCAGCAGCCCGTGGATGGGGGCAGGCAATTCACCCCTCCACTTT
-	TRBV10-3	TRBJ2-1	TRBD2	CATQAGGAYQNEQFF	TGTGCCACCCAAGCCGGGGGGGCATACCAGAATGAGCAGTTCTTC
-	TRBV19	TRBJ2-3	-	CASSIWGDLDAQYF	TGTGCCAGTAGTATATGGGGGGACCTCGATGCGCAGTATTTT
-	TRBV6-5	TRBJ2-5	-	CASSFMEHRQETQYF	TGTGCCAGCAGTTTTATGGAACACAGACAAGAGACCCAGTACTTC
few	TRBV19	TRBJ1-2	-	CASSTPPLSNYGYTF	TGTGCCAGTAGTACTCCGCCACTTTCTAACTATGGCTACACCTTC
-	TRBV19	TRBJ2-3	-	CASSHLAAGIGTDTQYF	TGTGCCAGTAGCCACCTCGCGGCGGGGATCGGCACAGATACGCAGTATTTT
-	TRBV5-1	TRBJ1-6	-	CASSRGAPNSPLHF	TGCGCCAGCAGCCGGGGGGCCCCAAATTCACCCCTCCACTTT
-	TRBV6-5	TRBJ1-3	-	CASRDQGVSGNTIYF	TGTGCCAGCAGAGATCAAGGAGTCTCTGGAAACACCATATATTTT
-	TRBV29-1	TRBJ2-5	-	CSVDSSGTRGTQYF	TGCAGCGTTGACTCATCAGGGACGCGGGGGACCCAGTACTTC
-	TRBV19	TRBJ1-2	TRBD1	CASSIKAGGDGYTF	TGTGCCAGTAGTATTAAGGCAGGGGGCGATGGCTACACCTTC
-	TRBV12-3/TRBV12-4	TRBJ1-2	-	CASSLIRGRDYTF	TGTGCCAGCAGTTTGATCAGGGGAAGAGACTACACCTTC
-	TRBV6-2/TRBV6-3	TRBJ1-4	TRBD1	CASSGTGTNEKLFF	TGTGCCAGCAGTGGGACAGGAACTAATGAAAAACTGTTTTTT
-	TRBV9	TRBJ2-2	-	CASSQGLVNTGELFF	TGTGCCAGCAGCCAGGGACTGGTGAACACCGGGGAGCTGTTTTTT
-	TRBV12-3/TRBV12-4	TRBJ2-5	TRBD2	CASSRGGAGTQYF	TGTGCCAGCAGTCGCGGGGGGGCCGGGACCCAGTACTTC
-	TRBV5-1	TRBJ2-5	TRBD2	CASRSERGGETQYF	TGCGCCAGCAGATCAGAGCGGGGAGGAGAGACCCAGTACTTC
-	TRBV7-2	TRBJ1-5	TRBD1	CASSRGPNQPQHF	TGTGCCAGCAGTAGGGGGCCCAATCAGCCCCAGCATTTT
-	TRBV7-2	TRBJ2-2	-	CASSSGRTGELFF	TGTGCCAGCAGCTCTGGCAGGACCGGGGAGCTGTTTTTT
-	TRBV9	TRBJ1-1	TRBD1	CASSVTGTATEAFF	TGTGCCAGCAGCGTCACAGGGACAGCAACTGAAGCTTTCTTT
-	TRBV2	TRBJ2-7	-	CASAGSSYEQYF	TGTGCCAGCGCCGGGAGCTCCTACGAGCAGTACTTC
-	TRBV14	TRBJ1-2	-	CASPVGPNYGYTF	TGTGCCAGCCCCGTGGGCCCAAACTATGGCTACACCTTC
-	TRBV6-6	TRBJ1-5	-	CASSYYPVNQPQHF	TGTGCCAGCAGTTACTACCCGGTCAATCAGCCCCAGCATTTT
once	TRBV19	TRBJ1-2	TRBD1	CASIPTGNYGYTF	TGTGCCAGTATCCCGACAGGGAACTATGGCTACACCTTC